Sequencing of this T cell receptor beta chain was carried out in a study of regulatory T cells in long-lasting Graves disease. Background on the study: Duration of antithyroid drug therapy among newly diagnosed Graves' patients was under 3 months.

CDR3-region Arm-PCR and iRepertoire HTBI primers produced the TCR beta libraries. TCRdb processed the multiplex PCR reads anew with MiXCR; each CDR3 protein has one entry. The sample records more than 450,000 distinct CDR3 sequences, about 16% being singletons. Regarding time point: newly diagnosed GD, antithyroid drugs for less than 3 months. From RNA extracted from PBMCs, the TCR library was made. CDR3 length: 14 residues. Trimming removed 5 bases at V and 0 bases at J, with 11 bases between. This clonotype was seen a few times. These sequences were also reported in another study, on T cells in Graves' hyperthyroidism and ophthalmopathy. Per that study: Patients were excluded for uncontrolled infection, other autoimmune disease, pregnancy or lactation. With the HTBI primer set, the TCR CDR3 went through a first round of RT-PCR. Blood also held most thyroid clonotypes expanded beyond 0.001.

The sample was peripheral blood mononuclear cells (PBMCs), taken at new diagnosis, from a patient treated with antithyroid drugs. The clonotype originates from a man aged 35 to 55 with Graves disease. The rearrangement joins TRBV12-3 or TRBV12-4 to TRBJ2-7, with D possibly being TRBD2 (6 bases). CDR3 amino acids: CASSGTPRSYEQYF. In DNA, the CDR3 is TGTGCCAGCAGTGGGACTCCCCGCTCCTACGAGCAGTACTTC.